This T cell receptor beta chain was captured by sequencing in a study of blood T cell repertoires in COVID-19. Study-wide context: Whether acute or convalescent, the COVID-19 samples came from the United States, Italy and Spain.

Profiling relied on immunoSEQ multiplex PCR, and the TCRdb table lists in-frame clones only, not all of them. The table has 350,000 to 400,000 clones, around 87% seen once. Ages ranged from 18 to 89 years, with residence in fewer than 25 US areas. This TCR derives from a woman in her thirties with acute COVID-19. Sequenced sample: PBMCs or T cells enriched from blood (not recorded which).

CDR3 in DNA: TGTGCCAGCAGTGAATCGGGTCTTCTAGCGGCTAACTATGGCTACACCTTC. It specifies CASSESGLLAANYGYTF. V is TRBV6-1 and J is TRBJ1-2; unclear D gene. The CDR3 is 17 residues long. V was shortened by 2 bases and J by 0 bases, with 16 bases between the two germline ends. The germline V gene has CDR1 MNHNS and CDR2 SASEGT.